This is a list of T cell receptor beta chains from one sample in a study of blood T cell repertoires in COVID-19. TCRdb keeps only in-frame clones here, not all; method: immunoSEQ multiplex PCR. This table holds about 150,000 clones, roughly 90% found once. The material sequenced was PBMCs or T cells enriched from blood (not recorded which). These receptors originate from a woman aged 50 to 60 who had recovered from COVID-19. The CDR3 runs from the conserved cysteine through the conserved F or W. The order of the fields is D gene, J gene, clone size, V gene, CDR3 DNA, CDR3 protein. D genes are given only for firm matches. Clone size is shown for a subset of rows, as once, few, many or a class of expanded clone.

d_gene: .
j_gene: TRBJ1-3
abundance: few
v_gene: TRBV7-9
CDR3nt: TGTGCCAGCAGCTTCGTCAGTGGAAACACCATATATTTT
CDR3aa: CASSFVSGNTIYF

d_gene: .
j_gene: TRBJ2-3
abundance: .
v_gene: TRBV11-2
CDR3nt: TGTGCCAGCAACCAACTAGGGTCCCCCCGGTATTTT
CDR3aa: CASNQLGSPRYF

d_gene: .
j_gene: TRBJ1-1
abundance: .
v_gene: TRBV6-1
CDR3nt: TGTGCCAGCAGTGAGAGGAACACTGAAGCTTTCTTT
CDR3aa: CASSERNTEAFF

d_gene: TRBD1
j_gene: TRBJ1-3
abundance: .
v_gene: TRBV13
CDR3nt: TGTGCCAGCAGCGAAGGGGACAGGGGGACAAACACCATATATTTT
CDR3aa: CASSEGDRGTNTIYF

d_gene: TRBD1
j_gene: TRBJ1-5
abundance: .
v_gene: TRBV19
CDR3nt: TGTGCCAGTAGTATAGAGGGGGACAGGGGGAAGAATCAGCCCCAGCATTTT
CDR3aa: CASSIEGDRGKNQPQHF

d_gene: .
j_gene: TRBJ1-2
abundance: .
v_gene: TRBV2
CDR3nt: TGTGCCAGCTTAGGAAATAGACACCGCAACTATGGCTACACCTTC
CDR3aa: CASLGNRHRNYGYTF

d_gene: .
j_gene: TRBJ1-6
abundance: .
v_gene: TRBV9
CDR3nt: TGTGCCAGCAGCGTAGGGCCGTCGAATTCACCCCTCCACTTT
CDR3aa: CASSVGPSNSPLHF

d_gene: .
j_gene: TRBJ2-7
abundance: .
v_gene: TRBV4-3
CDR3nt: TGCGCCAGCAGCCAAAAAGGCACTAGCCTACTCCTATCCTCCTACGAGCAGTACTTC
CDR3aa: CASSQKGTSLLLSSYEQYF

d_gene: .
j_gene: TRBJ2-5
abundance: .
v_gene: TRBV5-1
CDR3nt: TGCGCCAGCAGCTTGTGGTCTCGGGAGACCCAGTACTTC
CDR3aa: CASSLWSRETQYF

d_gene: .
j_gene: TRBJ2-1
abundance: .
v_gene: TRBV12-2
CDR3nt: TGTGCAAGTCGCCCCGGGGTCTACAATGAGCAGTTCTTC
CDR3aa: CASRPGVYNEQFF

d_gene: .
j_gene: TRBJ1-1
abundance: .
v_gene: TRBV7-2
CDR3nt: TGTGCCAGCAGCTCGAGCCGGGAAGCTTTCTTT
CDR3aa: CASSSSREAFF

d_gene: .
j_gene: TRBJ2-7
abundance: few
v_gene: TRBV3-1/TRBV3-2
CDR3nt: TGTGCCAGCAACCGGGGGTGGAGCTCCTACGAGCAGTACTTC
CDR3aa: CASNRGWSSYEQYF

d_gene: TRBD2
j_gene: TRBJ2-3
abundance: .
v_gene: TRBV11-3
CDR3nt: TGTGCCAGCAGCTCCGGGACTAGCGTTGGTTTCACAGATACGCAGTATTTT
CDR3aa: CASSSGTSVGFTDTQYF

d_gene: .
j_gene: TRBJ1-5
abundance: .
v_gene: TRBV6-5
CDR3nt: TGTGCCAGCGGGGACATAAGCAATCAGCCCCAGCATTTT
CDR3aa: CASGDISNQPQHF

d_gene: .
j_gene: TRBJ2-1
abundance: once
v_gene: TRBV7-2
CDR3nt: TGTGCCAGCAGCTTAGAAAGCGGGCCCACGGAGCAGTTCTTC
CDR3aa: CASSLESGPTEQFF